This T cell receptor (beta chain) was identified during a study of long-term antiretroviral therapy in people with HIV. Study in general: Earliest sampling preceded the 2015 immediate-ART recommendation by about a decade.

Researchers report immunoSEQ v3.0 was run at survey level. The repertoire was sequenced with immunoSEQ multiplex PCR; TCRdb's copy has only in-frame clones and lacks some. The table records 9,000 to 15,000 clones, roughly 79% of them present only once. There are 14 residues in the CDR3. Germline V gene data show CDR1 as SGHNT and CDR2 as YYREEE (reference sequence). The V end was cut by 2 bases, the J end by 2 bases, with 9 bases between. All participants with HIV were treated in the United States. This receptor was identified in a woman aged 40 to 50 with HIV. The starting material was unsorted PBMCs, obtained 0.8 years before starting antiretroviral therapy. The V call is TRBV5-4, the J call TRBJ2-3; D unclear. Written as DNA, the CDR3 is TGTGCCAGCAGCTTAGGGCGGTACACAGATACGCAGTATTTT. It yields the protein CASSLGRYTDTQYF. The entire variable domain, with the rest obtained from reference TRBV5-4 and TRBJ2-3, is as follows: ETGVTQSPTHLIKTRGQQVTLRCSSQSGHNTVSWYQQALGQGPQFIFQYYREEENGRGNFPPRFSGLQFPNYSSELNVNALELDDSALYLCASSLGRYTDTQYFGPGTRLTVL.